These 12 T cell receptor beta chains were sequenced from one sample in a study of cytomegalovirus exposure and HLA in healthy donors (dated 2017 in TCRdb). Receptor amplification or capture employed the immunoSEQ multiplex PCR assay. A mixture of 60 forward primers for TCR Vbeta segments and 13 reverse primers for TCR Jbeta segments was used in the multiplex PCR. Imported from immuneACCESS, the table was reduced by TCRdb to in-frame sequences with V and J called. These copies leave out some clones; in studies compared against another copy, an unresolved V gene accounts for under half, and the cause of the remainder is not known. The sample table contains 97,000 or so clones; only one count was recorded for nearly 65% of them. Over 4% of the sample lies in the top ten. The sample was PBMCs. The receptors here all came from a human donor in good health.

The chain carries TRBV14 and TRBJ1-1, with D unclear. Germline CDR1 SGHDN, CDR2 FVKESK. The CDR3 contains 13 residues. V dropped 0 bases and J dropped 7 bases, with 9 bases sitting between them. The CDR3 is CASSQDRRFEAFF. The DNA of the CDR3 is TGTGCCAGCAGCCAAGATCGTAGATTTGAAGCTTTCTTT.

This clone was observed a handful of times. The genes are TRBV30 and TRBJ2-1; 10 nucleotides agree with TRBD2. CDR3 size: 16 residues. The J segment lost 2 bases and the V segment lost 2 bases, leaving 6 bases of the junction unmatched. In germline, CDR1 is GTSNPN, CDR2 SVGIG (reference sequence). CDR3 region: CAWSLTLAGAYNEQFF. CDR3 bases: TGTGCCTGGAGTCTAACCCTAGCGGGAGCCTACAATGAGCAGTTCTTC.

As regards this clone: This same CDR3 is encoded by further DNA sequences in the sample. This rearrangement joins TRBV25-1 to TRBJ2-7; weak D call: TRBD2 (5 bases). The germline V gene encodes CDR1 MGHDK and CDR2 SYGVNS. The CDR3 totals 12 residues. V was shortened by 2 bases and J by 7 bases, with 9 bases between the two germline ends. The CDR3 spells CASSELGVEQYF. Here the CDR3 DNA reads TGTGCCAGCAGTGAACTGGGAGTAGAGCAGTACTTC.

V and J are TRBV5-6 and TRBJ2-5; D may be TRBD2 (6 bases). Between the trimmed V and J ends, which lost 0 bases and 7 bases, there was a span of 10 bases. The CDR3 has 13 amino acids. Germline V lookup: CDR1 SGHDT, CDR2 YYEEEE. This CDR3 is CASSLVGGGTQYF. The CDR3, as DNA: TGTGCCAGCAGCTTGGTCGGGGGTGGGACCCAGTACTTC.

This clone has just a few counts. The CDR3 nucleotides read TGCGCCAGCAGCTTTCATGCGCGGGATGGATGGGAGACCCAGTACTTC. Protein product: CASSFHARDGWETQYF. The chain joins TRBV5-1 to TRBJ2-5; TRBD2 is a possible D gene (6 bases). Trimming pared 2 bases from V and 5 bases from J, leaving 19 bases between. In germline, CDR1 is SGHRS, CDR2 YFSETQ. CDR3 length equals 16 residues.

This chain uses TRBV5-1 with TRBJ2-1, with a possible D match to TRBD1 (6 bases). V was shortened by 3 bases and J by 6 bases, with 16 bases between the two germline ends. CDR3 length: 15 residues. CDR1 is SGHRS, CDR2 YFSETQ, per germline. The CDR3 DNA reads TGCGCCAGCAGCTATATGCCAGGGACACTCAATGAGCAGTTCTTC. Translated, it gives CASSYMPGTLNEQFF.

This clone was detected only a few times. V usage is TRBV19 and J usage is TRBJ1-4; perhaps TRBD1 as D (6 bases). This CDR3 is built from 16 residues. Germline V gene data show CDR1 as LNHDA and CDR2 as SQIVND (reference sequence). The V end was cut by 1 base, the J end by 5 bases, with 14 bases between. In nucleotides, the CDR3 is TGTGCCAGTAGTATAGGGGGGACACGGAGGAATGAAAAACTGTTTTTT. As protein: CASSIGGTRRNEKLFF.

CDR3 residues: CASGVGLAGGYEQYF. As DNA, the CDR3 is TGTGCTAGTGGGGTGGGACTAGCGGGAGGCTACGAGCAGTACTTC. The genes are TRBV12-5 and TRBJ2-7, with 15 bases lining up with TRBD2. V lost 6 bases, J lost 3 bases, and 3 bases stayed unmatched. The CDR3 length is 15 residues. CDR1 LGHNT and CDR2 FRNRAP come from the germline V gene.

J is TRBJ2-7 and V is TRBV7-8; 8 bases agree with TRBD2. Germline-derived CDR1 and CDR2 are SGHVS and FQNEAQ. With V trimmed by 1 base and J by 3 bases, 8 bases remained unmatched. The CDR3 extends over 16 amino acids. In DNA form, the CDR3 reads TGTGCCAGCAGCTTAGGTGGGGTAGCGGGGATCTACGAGCAGTACTTC. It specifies CASSLGGVAGIYEQYF.

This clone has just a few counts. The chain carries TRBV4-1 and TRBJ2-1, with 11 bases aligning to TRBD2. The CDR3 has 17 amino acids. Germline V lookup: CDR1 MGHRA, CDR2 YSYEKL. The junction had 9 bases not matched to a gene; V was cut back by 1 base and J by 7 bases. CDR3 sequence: CASSQAVLAGGLNEQFF. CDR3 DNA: TGCGCCAGCAGCCAAGCCGTCCTAGCGGGAGGACTTAATGAGCAGTTCTTC.

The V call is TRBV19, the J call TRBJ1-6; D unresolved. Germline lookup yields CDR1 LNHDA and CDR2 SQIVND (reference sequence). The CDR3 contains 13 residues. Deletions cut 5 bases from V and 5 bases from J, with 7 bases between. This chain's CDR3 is CASSATDNSPLHF. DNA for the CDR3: TGTGCCAGTAGTGCCACAGATAATTCACCCCTCCACTTT.

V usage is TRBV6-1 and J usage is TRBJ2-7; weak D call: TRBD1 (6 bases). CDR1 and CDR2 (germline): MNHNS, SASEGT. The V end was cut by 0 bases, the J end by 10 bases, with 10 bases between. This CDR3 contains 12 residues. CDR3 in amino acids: CASSEARTVQYF. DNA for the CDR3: TGTGCCAGCAGTGAAGCTCGGACAGTACAGTACTTC.